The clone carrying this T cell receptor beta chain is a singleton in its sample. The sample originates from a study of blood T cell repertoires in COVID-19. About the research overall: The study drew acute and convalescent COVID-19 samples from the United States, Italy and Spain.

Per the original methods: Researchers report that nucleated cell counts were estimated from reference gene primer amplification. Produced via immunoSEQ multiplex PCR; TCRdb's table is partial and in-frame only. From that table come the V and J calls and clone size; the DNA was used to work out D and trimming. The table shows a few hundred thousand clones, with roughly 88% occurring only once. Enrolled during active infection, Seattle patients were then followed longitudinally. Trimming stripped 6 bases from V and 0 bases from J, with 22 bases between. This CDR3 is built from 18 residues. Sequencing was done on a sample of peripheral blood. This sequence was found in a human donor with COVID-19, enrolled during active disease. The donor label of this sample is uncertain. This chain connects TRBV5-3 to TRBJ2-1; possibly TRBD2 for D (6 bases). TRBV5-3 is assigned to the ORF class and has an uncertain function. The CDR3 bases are TGTGCCAGAATCCGGGACCGAGAGCGGGTCAGCTCCTACAATGAGCAGTTCTTC. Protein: CARIRDRERVSSYNEQFF.